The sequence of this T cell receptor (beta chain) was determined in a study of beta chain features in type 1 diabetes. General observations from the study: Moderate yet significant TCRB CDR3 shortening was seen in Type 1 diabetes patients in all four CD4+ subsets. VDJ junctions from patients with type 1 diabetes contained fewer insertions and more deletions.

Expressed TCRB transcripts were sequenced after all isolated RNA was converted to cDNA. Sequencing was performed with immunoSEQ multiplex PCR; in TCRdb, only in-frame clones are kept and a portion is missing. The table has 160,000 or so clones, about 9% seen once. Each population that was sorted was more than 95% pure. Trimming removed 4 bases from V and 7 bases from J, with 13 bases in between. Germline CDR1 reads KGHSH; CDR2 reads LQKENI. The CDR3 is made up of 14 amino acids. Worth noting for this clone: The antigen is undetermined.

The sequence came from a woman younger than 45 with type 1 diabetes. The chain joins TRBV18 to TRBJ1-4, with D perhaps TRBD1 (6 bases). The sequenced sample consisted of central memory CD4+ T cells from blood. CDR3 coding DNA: TGTGCCAGCTCACAACTCCGGGACACTGAAAAACTGTTTTTT. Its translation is CASSQLRDTEKLFF.